Below, 4 T cell receptor beta chains from the same sample are listed, as sequenced in a study of regulatory T cells in long-lasting Graves disease. Time point here: persistent/refractory GD, antithyroid drugs over 5 years with positive TRAb. With RNA extracted from PBMCs as input, the TCR library was made. The authors built TCR beta libraries using iRepertoire HTBI primers and Arm-PCR of CDR3 regions. A single record per CDR3 protein comes from TCRdb applying MiXCR to the multiplex PCR reads. The repertoire holds 400,000 to 500,000 distinct CDR3 sequences, with 20% to 25% as singletons. The specimen was peripheral blood mononuclear cells (PBMCs), collected when the disease was refractory, from a patient treated with antithyroid drugs. Every receptor here comes from a female donor with Graves disease.

This clonotype was observed at least ten times. The chain recombines TRBV7-2 with TRBJ2-7; 9 bases are shared with TRBD1. The J segment lost 4 bases and the V segment lost 5 bases, leaving 9 bases of the junction unmatched. The CDR3 covers 15 residues. Germline V gene sequence: CDR1 SGHTA, CDR2 FQGNSA. The CDR3 sequence is CASSAAGTGKYEQYF. The DNA for the CDR3 is TGTGCCAGCAGCGCGGCCGGGACAGGGAAGTACGAGCAGTACTTC.

This clonotype was counted many times. The chain uses TRBV12-3 or TRBV12-4 and TRBJ1-2, with 10 bases fitting TRBD1. After removal of 6 bases from V and 3 bases from J, the junction contained 10 bases not matched to a gene. The CDR3 is 16 amino acids. Written as DNA, the CDR3 is TGTGCCAGCAGCCCGAGGGGGACAGGGGATGACTATGGCTACACCTTC. Translating gives CASSPRGTGDDYGYTF.

The CDR3 coding sequence is TGTGCCAGCAGCCAAAGTTTGCGCGGGAAAGAGACCCAGTACTTC. Translation gives CASSQSLRGKETQYF. V usage is TRBV3-1 and J usage is TRBJ2-5; tentative D call: TRBD2 (6 bases). CDR3 length: 15 residues. V was cut by 2 bases and J by 3 bases, with 13 bases left in between. Per germline, CDR1 LGHDT and CDR2 YNNKEL (reference sequence).

There are a few counts of this clonotype. This rearrangement joins TRBV20-1 to TRBJ2-5; D could derive from TRBD1 or TRBD2 (6 bases each). Germline loops: CDR1 DFQATT, CDR2 SNEGSKA (reference sequence). This CDR3 spans 11 amino acids. The V gene lost 8 bases and the J gene lost 4 bases, with 11 bases spanning the gap. CDR3: CSPEGGETQYF. CDR3 coding DNA: TGCAGTCCAGAGGGGGGAGAGACCCAGTACTTC.